A single sample is the source of the 6 T cell receptor beta chains below, sequenced in a study of identical twins. TCRdb re-analysed the 5' RACE reads in MiXCR, keeping a single row per CDR3 protein. The sample includes over 200,000 distinct CDR3 sequences, 6.5% seen only once; the top ten take more than 14%. These data are also associated with another study on T cells expressing NK-cell markers.

Sequencing was done on a sample of CD8+ T cells sorted from blood. Every receptor here comes from a woman between 18 and 29 years old in good health.

This clonotype was observed a handful of times. The rearrangement uses TRBV29-1 and TRBJ2-1, with a weak D call TRBD2 (6 bases). Trimming shortened V by 5 bases and J by 5 bases, and 10 bases separated the two germline ends. The CDR3 contains 12 residues. CDR1 is SQVTM and CDR2 is ANQGSEA in the germline V gene. The CDR3 coding sequence is TGCAGCGTTCCCCCGGGGGACAATGAGCAGTTCTTC. Protein sequence: CSVPPGDNEQFF.

The rearrangement uses TRBV5-1 and TRBJ1-3, with D possibly TRBD1 on 6 matching bases. The CDR3 covers 14 residues. Germline CDR1 and CDR2: SGHRS and YFSETQ. V shed 3 bases and J shed 8 bases, with 15 bases lying between them. CDR3 nucleotides: TGCGCCAGCAGCTCACAGGGATCTCGGGACACCATATATTTT. Its translation: CASSSQGSRDTIYF. Filled out from reference TRBV5-1 and TRBJ1-3, the complete variable domain reads KAGVTQTPRYLIKTRGQQVTLSCSPISGHRSVSWYQQTPGQGLQFLFEYFSETQRNKGNFPGRFSGRQFSNSRSEMNVSTLELGDSALYLCASSSQGSRDTIYFGEGSWLTVV.

As concerns this clonotype: This CDR3 is missing its conserved last phenylalanine or tryptophan, likely due to a read error. The chain recombines TRBV4-3 with TRBJ2-1; no firm D call. This CDR3 is 14 amino acids long. CDR1 and CDR2 (germline): LGHNA, YSLEER. The germline V and J ends were trimmed by 0 bases and 3 bases, with 6 bases remaining between them. In nucleotides, the CDR3 is TGCGCCAGCAGCCAAGAGGGCAACTACAATGAGCAGTTCTCC. Protein sequence: CASSQEGNYNEQFS.

This clonotype showed up many times. The V gene is TRBV10-3, the J gene TRBJ1-1; D ambiguous. The CDR3 length is 14 residues. Germline lookup yields CDR1 ENHRY and CDR2 SYGVKD. Trimming stripped 7 bases from V and 3 bases from J, with 15 bases between. In DNA, the CDR3 is TGTGCCATCACCCCGGAGGTTTTTGACACTGAAGCTTTCTTT. This gives the protein CAITPEVFDTEAFF.

This clonotype was found many times. This chain links TRBV20-1 with TRBJ2-5; 7 nucleotides agree with TRBD2. The CDR3 length is 14 residues. V was pared by 1 base and J by 2 bases, with 4 bases of the junction left unmatched. Germline assignment: CDR1 DFQATT and CDR2 SNEGSKA (reference sequence). In DNA, the CDR3 is TGCAGTGCTAGAGCTGGGGGGGTTCAAGAGACCCAGTACTTC. It encodes CSARAGGVQETQYF.

This clonotype was counted between two and nine times. The V and J genes are TRBV10-2 and TRBJ2-7; D not resolved. The CDR3 spans 11 residues. The ends were cut back, 9 bases at V and 4 bases at J, with 10 bases in the middle. Germline loops: CDR1 WSHSY, CDR2 SAAADI. CDR3 bases: TGCGCCAGTAAAGGGTCGTACGAGCAGTACTTC. It encodes CASKGSYEQYF.